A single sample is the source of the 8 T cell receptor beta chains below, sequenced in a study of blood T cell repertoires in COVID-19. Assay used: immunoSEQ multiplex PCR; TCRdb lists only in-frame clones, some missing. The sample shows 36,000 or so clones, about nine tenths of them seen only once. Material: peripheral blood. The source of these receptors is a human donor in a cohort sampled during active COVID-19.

The CDR3 sequence is CASSPTGTANNSPLHF. CDR3 DNA sequence: TGCGCCAGCAGCCCCACTGGGACAGCGAATAATTCACCCCTCCACTTT. The V gene is TRBV5-1, the J gene TRBJ1-6, with TRBD1 matching 7 bases. CDR1 and CDR2 (germline): SGHRS, YFSETQ. V lost 4 bases to trimming and J lost 5 bases; unmatched junction nucleotides: 9. This CDR3 has 16 residues.

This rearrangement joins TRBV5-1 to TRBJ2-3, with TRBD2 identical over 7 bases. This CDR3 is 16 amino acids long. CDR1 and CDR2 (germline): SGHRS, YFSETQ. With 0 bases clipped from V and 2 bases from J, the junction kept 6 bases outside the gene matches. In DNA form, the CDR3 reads TGCGCCAGCAGCTTGGGGCGGGAGTCCCTCACAGATACGCAGTATTTT. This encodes CASSLGRESLTDTQYF. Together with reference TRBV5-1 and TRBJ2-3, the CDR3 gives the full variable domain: KAGVTQTPRYLIKTRGQQVTLSCSPISGHRSVSWYQQTPGQGLQFLFEYFSETQRNKGNFPGRFSGRQFSNSRSEMNVSTLELGDSALYLCASSLGRESLTDTQYFGPGTRLTVL.

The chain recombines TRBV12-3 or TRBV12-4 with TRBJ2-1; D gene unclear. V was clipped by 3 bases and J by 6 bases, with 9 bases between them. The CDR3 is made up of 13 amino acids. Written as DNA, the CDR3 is TGTGCCAGCAGTTTCAGCGACCGCAATGAGCAGTTCTTC. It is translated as CASSFSDRNEQFF.

The CDR3 region is CASSEQGDRTEQFF. The CDR3 DNA reads TGTGCCAGCAGTGAGCAGGGTGATCGGACTGAGCAGTTCTTC. The chain employs TRBV6-4 and TRBJ2-1; D might be TRBD1 (5 bases). Germline V gives CDR1 MRHNA, CDR2 SNTAGT. V lost 3 bases, J lost 9 bases, and 15 bases lay in between. The length of the CDR3 is 14 residues.

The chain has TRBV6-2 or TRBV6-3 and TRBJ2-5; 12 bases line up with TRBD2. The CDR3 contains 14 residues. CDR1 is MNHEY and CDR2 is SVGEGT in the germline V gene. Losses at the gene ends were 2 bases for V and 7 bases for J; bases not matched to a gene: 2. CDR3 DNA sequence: TGTGCCAGCAGTTACGGACTAGCGGGACCGACCCAGTACTTC. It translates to CASSYGLAGPTQYF.

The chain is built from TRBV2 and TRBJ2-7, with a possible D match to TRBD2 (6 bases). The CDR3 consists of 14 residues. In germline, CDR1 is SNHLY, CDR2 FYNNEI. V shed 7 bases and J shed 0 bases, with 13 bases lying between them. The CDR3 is CASTPTSFSYEQYF. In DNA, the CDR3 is TGTGCCAGCACCCCTACTAGCTTCTCCTACGAGCAGTACTTC.

The CDR3 here is CASSVDPSLLAKNIQYF. CDR3 nucleotide sequence: TGTGCCAGCAGCGTAGATCCTAGCCTTTTAGCCAAAAACATTCAGTACTTC. The chain carries TRBV9 and TRBJ2-4; a possible D gene is TRBD2 (5 bases). This CDR3 spans 17 amino acids. CDR1 and CDR2 from the germline V gene are SGDLS and YYNGEE. V was pared by 0 bases and J by 0 bases, with 13 bases between.

Written as DNA, the CDR3 is TGTGCCAGTAGGAGCGGGAGGATCTCAGATACGCAGTATTTT. It yields the protein CASRSGRISDTQYF. The genes are TRBV19 and TRBJ2-3, with 9 bases identical to TRBD2. V lost 6 bases to trimming and J lost 4 bases; unmatched junction nucleotides: 5. The germline V gene encodes CDR1 LNHDA and CDR2 SQIVND (reference sequence). The CDR3 covers 14 residues.